The entry below gives a single T cell receptor (beta chain) sequence along with its context. The trim removed 6 bases at V and 6 bases at J, leaving 11 bases unmatched. CDR3 length: 15 amino acids. Per the germline V gene, CDR1 is MNHEY and CDR2 is SVGEGT. Generated by immunoSEQ multiplex PCR, the TCRdb table keeps only in-frame clones and is missing some. Of about 140,000 clones in the sample, around 85% were seen once. The data stem from a study of blood T cell repertoires in COVID-19. Study-wide background: The United States, Italy and Spain supplied acute and convalescent COVID-19 samples.

The TCR originated in a man in his fifties with acute or convalescent COVID-19. The genes are TRBV6-2 or TRBV6-3 and TRBJ2-3, with 8 nucleotides matching TRBD1. The sample taken for sequencing was peripheral blood. The DNA of the CDR3 is TGTGCCAGCAGCCCCGGGACAGGTGGGGTGGATACGCAGTATTTT. It encodes CASSPGTGGVDTQYF.